This is a list of T cell receptor beta chains from one sample in a study of T cells in Graves' hyperthyroidism and ophthalmopathy. MiXCR was run by TCRdb on the multiplex PCR reads, yielding one entry per CDR3 protein. The top ten hold around 10% of the sample, which has more than 300,000 distinct CDR3 sequences, roughly 13% seen once. The specimen sequenced was blood. These TCRs come from a woman between 55 and 75 years old with Graves' hyperthyroidism. Both conserved end residues are trimmed from each CDR3. The order of the fields is V gene, D gene, CDR3 protein. A D gene is named only where the DNA matches it firmly.

V: TRBV6-1
D: NA
CDR3: ASSSNGGEQF

V: TRBV20-1
D: NA
CDR3: SAIRVRGLNTEAF

V: TRBV9
D: NA
CDR3: ASSVGPAGDEQF

V: TRBV25-1
D: NA
CDR3: ASSELRQETQY

V: TRBV19
D: NA
CDR3: ARARGMNTEAF

V: TRBV3-1
D: NA
CDR3: ASSQLHAGSEQY

V: TRBV5-6
D: TRBD1
CDR3: ASSLGGLYEQF

V: TRBV12-3/TRBV12-4
D: NA
CDR3: ASSWTRTDTQY

V: TRBV7-8
D: TRBD2
CDR3: ASSSLAGFTKNIQY

V: TRBV15
D: TRBD1
CDR3: ATSRDPQGFGYT